The present TCR beta chain was sequenced within a study of T cell responses to AZD1222 COVID-19 vaccine. Trimming removed 5 bases at V and 5 bases at J, with 21 bases between. CDR3 length equals 16 residues. In germline, CDR1 is MNHEY, CDR2 SMNVEV (reference sequence). TCRdb's copy holds only in-frame clones and misses some; the assay was immunoSEQ multiplex PCR. The repertoire has approximately 140,000 clones, around 90% of them found once; the top ten carry under 4%. The sequence derives from an adult who received the AZD1222 COVID-19 vaccine. Material: peripheral blood, obtained 28 days after the second AZD1222 dose. V is TRBV27 and J is TRBJ1-1, with a tentative D call TRBD1 (6 bases). CDR3 loop: CASSPSGMGGATEAFF. CDR3 DNA sequence: TGTGCCAGCAGTCCCAGCGGTATGGGGGGCGCGACTGAAGCTTTCTTT.